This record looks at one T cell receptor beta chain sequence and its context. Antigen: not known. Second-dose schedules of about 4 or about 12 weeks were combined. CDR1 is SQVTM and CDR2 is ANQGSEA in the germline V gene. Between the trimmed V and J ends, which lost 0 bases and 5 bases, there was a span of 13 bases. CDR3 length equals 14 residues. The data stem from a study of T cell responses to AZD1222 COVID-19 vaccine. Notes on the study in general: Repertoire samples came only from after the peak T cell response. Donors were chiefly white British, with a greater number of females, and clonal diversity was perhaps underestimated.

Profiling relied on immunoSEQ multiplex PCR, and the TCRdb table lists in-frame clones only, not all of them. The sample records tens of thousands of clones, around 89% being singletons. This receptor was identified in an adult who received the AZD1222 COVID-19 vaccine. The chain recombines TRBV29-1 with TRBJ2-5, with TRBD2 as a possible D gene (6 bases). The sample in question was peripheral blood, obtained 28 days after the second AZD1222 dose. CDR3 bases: TGCAGCGTTGAAGAGGAGGGGAATTGGGAGACCCAGTACTTC. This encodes CSVEEEGNWETQYF.